This entry concerns a single T cell receptor beta chain. Its cognate antigen is unknown. V was clipped by 5 bases and J by 6 bases; unmatched bases: 11. This CDR3 is built from 15 residues. Germline-derived CDR1 and CDR2 are LNHDA and SQIVND (reference sequence). The data were obtained in a study of T cell responses to AZD1222 COVID-19 vaccine. General study results and limits: Variant regions that are unmutated are reportedly the target of nearly half of spike-specific TCRs.

TCRdb's copy holds only in-frame clones and misses some; the assay was immunoSEQ multiplex PCR. The sample has 95,000 to 130,000 clones, about 92% seen once. The gene calls are TRBV19 and TRBJ2-3; TRBD2 agrees at 7 bases. Source: peripheral blood, taken on day 0 of AZD1222 vaccination. The clonotype originates from an adult in good health. The CDR3 region is CASSPWAGVADTQYF. The DNA for the CDR3 is TGTGCCAGTAGTCCGTGGGCGGGGGTAGCGGATACGCAGTATTTT.